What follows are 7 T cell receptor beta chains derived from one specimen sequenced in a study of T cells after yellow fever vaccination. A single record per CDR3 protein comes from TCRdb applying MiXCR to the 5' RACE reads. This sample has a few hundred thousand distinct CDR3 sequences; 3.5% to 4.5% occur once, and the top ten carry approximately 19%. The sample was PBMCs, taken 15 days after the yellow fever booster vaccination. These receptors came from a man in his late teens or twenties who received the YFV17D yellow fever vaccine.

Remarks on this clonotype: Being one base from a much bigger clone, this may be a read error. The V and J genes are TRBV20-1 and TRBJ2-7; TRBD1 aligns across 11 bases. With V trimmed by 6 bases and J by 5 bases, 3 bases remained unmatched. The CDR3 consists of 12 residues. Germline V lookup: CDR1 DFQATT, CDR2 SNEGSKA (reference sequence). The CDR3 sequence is CSARTGGNEQYF. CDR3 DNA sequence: TGCAGTGCCCGGACAGGGGGCAACGAGCAGTACTTC.

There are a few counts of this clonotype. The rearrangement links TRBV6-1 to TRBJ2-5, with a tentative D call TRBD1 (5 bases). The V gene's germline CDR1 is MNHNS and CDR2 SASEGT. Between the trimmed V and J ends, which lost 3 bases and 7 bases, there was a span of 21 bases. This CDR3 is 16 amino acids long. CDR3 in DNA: TGTGCCAGCAGTGACTTAGGGGCAGGGTGGATTGGGACCCAGTACTTC. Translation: CASSDLGAGWIGTQYF.

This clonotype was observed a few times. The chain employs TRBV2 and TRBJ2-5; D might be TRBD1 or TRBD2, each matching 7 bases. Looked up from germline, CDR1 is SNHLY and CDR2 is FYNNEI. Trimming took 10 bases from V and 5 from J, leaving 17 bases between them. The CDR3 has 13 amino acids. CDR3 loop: CAKAGGGRETQYF. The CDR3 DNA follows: TGTGCCAAGGCAGGGGGGGGCCGGGAGACCCAGTACTTC.

The CDR3 nucleotides read TGTGCCAGCAACTTAGGGGGGGGGTCCTCCCAAGAGACCCAGTACTTC. This codes for CASNLGGGSSQETQYF. V is TRBV6-2 or TRBV6-3 and J is TRBJ2-5; D possibly corresponds to TRBD2 (7 bases). V gave up 7 bases and J gave up 1 base, with 19 bases separating them. Germline values: CDR1 MNHEY, CDR2 SVGEGT. The length of the CDR3 is 16 residues.

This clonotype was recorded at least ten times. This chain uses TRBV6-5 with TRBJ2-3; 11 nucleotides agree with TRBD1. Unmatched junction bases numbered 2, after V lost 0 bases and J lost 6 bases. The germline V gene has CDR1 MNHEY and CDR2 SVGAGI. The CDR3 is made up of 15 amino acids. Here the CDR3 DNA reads TGTGCCAGCAGTTACTCAGGACAGGGGGCGGATACGCAGTATTTT. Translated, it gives CASSYSGQGADTQYF.

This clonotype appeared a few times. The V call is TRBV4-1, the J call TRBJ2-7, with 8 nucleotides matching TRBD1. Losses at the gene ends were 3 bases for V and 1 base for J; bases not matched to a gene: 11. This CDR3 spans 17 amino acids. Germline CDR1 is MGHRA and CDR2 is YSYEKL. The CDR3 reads CASSQGTGPPSSYEQYV. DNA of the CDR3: TGCGCCAGCAGCCAGGGGACAGGTCCTCCCAGTTCCTACGAGCAGTACGTC.

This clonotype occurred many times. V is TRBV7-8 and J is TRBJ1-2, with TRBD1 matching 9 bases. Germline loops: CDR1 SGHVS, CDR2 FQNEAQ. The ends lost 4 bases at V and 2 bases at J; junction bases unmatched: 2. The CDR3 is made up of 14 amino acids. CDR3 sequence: CASSSGTGNYGYTF. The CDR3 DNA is TGTGCCAGCAGCTCCGGGACAGGGAACTATGGCTACACCTTC.